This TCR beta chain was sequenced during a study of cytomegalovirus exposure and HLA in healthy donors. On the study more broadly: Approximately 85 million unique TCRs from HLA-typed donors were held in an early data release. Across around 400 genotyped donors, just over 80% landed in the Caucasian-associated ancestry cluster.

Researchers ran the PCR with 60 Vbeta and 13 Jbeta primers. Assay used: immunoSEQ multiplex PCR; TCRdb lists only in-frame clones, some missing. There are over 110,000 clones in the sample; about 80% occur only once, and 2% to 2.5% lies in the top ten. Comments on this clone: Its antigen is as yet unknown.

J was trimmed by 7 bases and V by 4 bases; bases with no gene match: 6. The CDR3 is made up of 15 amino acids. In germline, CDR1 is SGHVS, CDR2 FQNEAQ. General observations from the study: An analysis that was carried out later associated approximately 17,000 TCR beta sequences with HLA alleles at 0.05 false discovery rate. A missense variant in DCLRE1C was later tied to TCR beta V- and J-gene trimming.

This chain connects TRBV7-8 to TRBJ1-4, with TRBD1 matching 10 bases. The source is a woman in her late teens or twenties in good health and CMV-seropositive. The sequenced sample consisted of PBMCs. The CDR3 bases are TGTGCCAGCAGCTACCGGGACAGGGGTGTTGAAAAACTGTTTTTT. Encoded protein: CASSYRDRGVEKLFF. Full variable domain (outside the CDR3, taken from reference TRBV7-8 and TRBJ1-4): GAGVSQSPRYKVAKRGQDVALRCDPISGHVSLFWYQQALGQGPEFLTYFQNEAQLDKSGLPSDRFFAERPEGSVSTLKIQRTQQEDSAVYLCASSYRDRGVEKLFFGSGTQLSVL.